This T cell receptor (beta chain) was recorded in a study of blood T cell repertoires in COVID-19. Turning to the study itself: The analysed material was cDNA or gDNA that came from T cells, B-cell-depleted T cells, or PBMCs.

V lost 0 bases to trimming and J lost 7 bases, with 19 bases between them. Per germline, CDR1 LNHNV and CDR2 YYDKDF (reference sequence). The CDR3 runs 17 residues. In the original workflow: Reference gene primer amplification gave estimated nucleated cell counts. Profiling relied on immunoSEQ multiplex PCR, and the TCRdb table lists in-frame clones only, not all of them. Clone size and the V and J calls come from that table; the DNA yielded D and trimming. The sample carries about 280,000 clones, around 88% recorded once. The receptor was derived from a middle-aged man with acute or convalescent COVID-19. The chain is built from TRBV15 and TRBJ1-5; a possible D gene is TRBD1 (5 bases). Sequencing was performed on peripheral blood. CDR3 in amino acids: CATSRDLLGRIGQPQHF. The CDR3 DNA follows: TGTGCCACCAGCAGAGATCTTTTGGGGCGCATCGGGCAGCCCCAGCATTTT.